The 27 T cell receptor beta chains given below trace back to one sample, sequenced in a study of T cells in Graves' hyperthyroidism and ophthalmopathy (dated by TCRdb to the late 2010s). Library construction relied on multiplex PCR. The sequencer listed for this sample is Illumina HiSeq 2000. The TCR beta CDR3 regions were amplified from RNA transcripts. For the first round of RT-PCR on the TCR CDR3, the HTBI primer set was used together with the Qiagen OneStep RT-PCR kit. TCRdb trimmed public reads at Q25 via fastp, called clones via MiXCR and kept in-frame beta chains. Rows with a matching CDR3 protein are joined into one entry that keeps the most common DNA and genes. The sample contains about 540,000 distinct CDR3 sequences, just over 45% of them found a single time. The top ten clones comprise nearly 8.5% of the sample. Sequencing input: peripheral blood or thyroid tissue (not recorded which). The receptor set was obtained from a woman younger than 35 with Graves' hyperthyroidism. Donor details come from another sample of the same person, matched by shared clones.

The chain links TRBV10-3 to TRBJ1-4; TRBD1 is a possible D gene (5 bases). The V gene lost 3 bases and the J gene lost 6 bases, with 5 bases spanning the gap. The CDR3 covers 12 residues. CDR1 and CDR2 from the germline V gene are ENHRY and SYGVKD. The CDR3 here is CAISDRDEKLFF. CDR3 DNA sequence: TGTGCCATCAGTGACAGGGATGAAAAACTGTTTTTT.

This clonotype was observed once. The chain recombines TRBV10-3 with TRBJ2-5; TRBD1 might be the D (5 bases). The CDR3 covers 13 residues. Between the trimmed V and J ends, which lost 10 bases and 0 bases, there was a span of 12 bases. Germline V lookup: CDR1 ENHRY, CDR2 SYGVKD. CDR3 sequence: CATLRGYQETQYF. CDR3 coding DNA: TGTGCCACCCTAAGGGGTTACCAAGAGACCCAGTACTTC.

The table lists this clonotype with a few counts. V and J are TRBV29-1 and TRBJ1-1, with D perhaps matching TRBD1 (5 bases). The CDR3 is 15 amino acids. Germline V lookup: CDR1 SQVTM, CDR2 ANQGSEA. Trimming cost V 5 bases and J 0 bases, with 16 bases left between them. DNA for the CDR3: TGCAGCGTTTTACCGGGACCCCTCTTGAACACTGAAGCTTTCTTT. As protein: CSVLPGPLLNTEAFF.

Details on this clonotype: A much larger clonotype is one base distant, so this may be a read error. This rearrangement joins TRBV7-9 to TRBJ1-5; a weak D match, TRBD1 (6 bases). The V and J ends lost 2 bases and 7 bases respectively, with 12 bases between them. The CDR3 totals 14 residues. Germline loops: CDR1 SEHNR, CDR2 FQNEAQ (reference sequence). The CDR3 DNA sequence: TGTGCCAGCAGCTTAAAGGGGGAGCGGCAGCCCCAGCATTTT. Its translation is CASSLKGERQPQHF. Combining the CDR3 with reference TRBV7-9 and TRBJ1-5 gives the whole variable domain DTGVSQNPRHKITKRGQNVTFRCDPISEHNRLYWYRQTLGQGPEFLTYFQNEAQLEKSRLLSDRFSAERPKGSFSTLEIQRTEQGDSAMYLCASSLKGERQPQHFGDGTRLSIL.

This chain joins TRBV29-1 and TRBJ2-5, with D tentatively TRBD1 (5 bases). The CDR3 length is 13 residues. The germline CDR1 and CDR2 sequences are SQVTM and ANQGSEA. The V and J ends lost 5 bases and 4 bases respectively, with 14 bases between them. The CDR3 spells CSVSSTVRETQYF. The CDR3 DNA follows: TGCAGCGTTTCATCGACAGTTCGAGAGACCCAGTACTTC.

This sequence joins TRBV7-9 and TRBJ1-4; 7 bases line up with TRBD1. The CDR3 length is 18 residues. Germline values: CDR1 SEHNR, CDR2 FQNEAQ (reference sequence). The V gene end was trimmed by 1 base and the J gene end by 0 bases; junction bases not matched to a gene: 8. DNA for the CDR3: TGTGCCAGCAGCTTAGGTCGGAGGGGGCGTTCAACTAATGAAAAACTGTTTTTT. The encoded protein is CASSLGRRGRSTNEKLFF.

The chain employs TRBV7-9 and TRBJ2-7; D is perhaps TRBD1 (5 bases). The CDR3 is 13 amino acids. Germline-derived CDR1 and CDR2 are SEHNR and FQNEAQ (reference sequence). Trimming shortened V by 4 bases and J by 6 bases, and 13 bases separated the two germline ends. CDR3 in amino acids: CASSSLAGAEQYF. The CDR3 DNA sequence: TGTGCCAGCAGCTCCCTGGCTGGGGCCGAGCAGTACTTC.

This clonotype was counted ten times or more. This chain connects TRBV7-9 to TRBJ2-7, with 9 bases aligning to TRBD1. The CDR3 sequence is 15 residues long. CDR1 and CDR2 from the germline V gene are SEHNR and FQNEAQ (reference sequence). Trimming cost V 4 bases and J 1 base; bases outside gene matches: 5. DNA for the CDR3: TGTGCCAGCAGCTCGACGGGACAGGGATCCTACGAGCAGTACTTC. This encodes CASSSTGQGSYEQYF.

This clonotype was seen a handful of times. This chain joins TRBV11-1 and TRBJ1-5; no reliable D call. Trimming took off 5 bases at V and 3 bases at J, with 11 bases between the two ends. Germline CDR1 is SGHAT and CDR2 is FQDESV (reference sequence). The CDR3 is 14 amino acids. The CDR3 DNA reads TGTGCCAGCAGCCCCCGGCTGTTCAATCAGCCCCAGCATTTT. It yields the protein CASSPRLFNQPQHF.

V usage is TRBV2 and J usage is TRBJ1-4; D perhaps matches TRBD1 (5 bases). Germline V gene data show CDR1 as SNHLY and CDR2 as FYNNEI. The CDR3 contains 13 residues. The V and J ends lost 4 bases and 6 bases respectively, with 9 bases between them. CDR3 in amino acids: CASSGGLHEKLFF. CDR3 coding DNA: TGTGCCAGCAGTGGGGGGTTACATGAAAAACTGTTTTTT.

This chain connects TRBV5-1 to TRBJ2-6; no firm D call. The CDR3 spans 18 residues. Trimming stripped 4 bases from V and 4 bases from J, with 21 bases between. CDR1 and CDR2 from the germline V gene are SGHRS and YFSETQ. CDR3 sequence (DNA): TGCGCCAGCAGCCTAAATCCACGGTCTATAGGGGGGGCCAACGTCCTGACTTTC. Its protein is CASSLNPRSIGGANVLTF.

At least ten counts were recorded for this clonotype. The V gene is TRBV15, the J gene TRBJ1-5; D unresolved. Germline V gene data show CDR1 as LNHNV and CDR2 as YYDKDF (reference sequence). The ends were cut back, 5 bases at V and 2 bases at J, with 13 bases in the middle. The CDR3 loop spans 15 amino acids. The DNA of the CDR3 is TGTGCCACCAGCCGCCAGAAAGGAGGCAATCAGCCCCAGCATTTT. It is translated as CATSRQKGGNQPQHF.

The chain uses TRBV29-1 and TRBJ1-2, with TRBD1 as a possible D gene (5 bases). The germline V gene encodes CDR1 SQVTM and CDR2 ANQGSEA. This CDR3 contains 10 residues. V lost 8 bases, J lost 7 bases, and 11 bases lay in between. The CDR3 region is CSQLGTGYTF. CDR3 nucleotides: TGCAGCCAGCTCGGGACTGGCTACACCTTC.

This clonotype was detected only a few times. The CDR3 is CASSLDRGQTEAFF. DNA of the CDR3: TGTGCCAGCAGCTTAGACAGGGGGCAGACTGAAGCTTTCTTT. The rearrangement joins TRBV7-8 to TRBJ1-1; 9 bases are shared with TRBD1. CDR3 size: 14 residues. Germline values: CDR1 SGHVS, CDR2 FQNEAQ. V gave up 1 base and J gave up 5 bases; unmatched junction bases: 2.

This clonotype appeared a few times. The chain recombines TRBV7-9 with TRBJ2-7; 10 positions match TRBD2. Trimming at V came to 5 bases and at J to 2 bases, leaving 9 bases not matched to a gene. This CDR3 has 16 residues. Germline assignment: CDR1 SEHNR and CDR2 FQNEAQ (reference sequence). The CDR3 DNA sequence: TGTGCCAGCAGCCAAGCCGGGACTAGCGATCCCTACGAGCAGTACTTC. Its translation: CASSQAGTSDPYEQYF.

The sample holds a few counts of this clonotype. The rearrangement links TRBV7-9 to TRBJ1-1; no reliable D call. CDR1 and CDR2 (germline): SEHNR, FQNEAQ (reference sequence). V shed 7 bases and J shed 0 bases, with 9 bases lying between them. The CDR3 spans 13 residues. This CDR3 reads CASTTAVNTEAFF. The CDR3 bases are TGTGCCAGCACCACTGCAGTGAACACTGAAGCTTTCTTT.

This clonotype has a count of ten or more. The V call is TRBV2, the J call TRBJ1-6; D unclear. Germline CDR1 is SNHLY and CDR2 is FYNNEI. The CDR3 is 13 amino acids. V gave up 10 bases and J gave up 4 bases, with 11 bases separating them. The CDR3 nucleotides are TGTGCCACCTCCGGGATGTATAATTCACCCCTCCACTTT. Protein product: CATSGMYNSPLHF.

The chain has TRBV25-1 and TRBJ2-7; D might be TRBD1 or TRBD2, each matching 5 bases. CDR3 size: 16 residues. Germline CDR1 MGHDK, CDR2 SYGVNS. Deletions cut 5 bases from V and 3 bases from J, with 20 bases between. The DNA for the CDR3 is TGTGCCAGCAGTTCACCCAAGAGAGGGGCCAACTACGAGCAGTACTTC. It specifies CASSSPKRGANYEQYF.

This clonotype was seen only a few times. The chain combines TRBV6-1 with TRBJ1-5; D is perhaps TRBD1 (6 bases). V gave up 5 bases and J gave up 7 bases, with 12 bases separating them. Germline V gene sequence: CDR1 MNHNS, CDR2 SASEGT. The CDR3 length is 13 residues. The CDR3 spells CASSHRERQPQHF. The CDR3 coding sequence is TGTGCCAGCAGTCACAGGGAGAGGCAGCCCCAGCATTTT.

V gene TRBV29-1 combines with J gene TRBJ2-2; 11 bases are a match to TRBD1. Germline CDR1 reads SQVTM; CDR2 reads ANQGSEA. This CDR3 has 14 residues. V dropped 7 bases and J dropped 4; count of bases not matched to a gene: 5. The CDR3 reads CSASGTGGTGELFF. CDR3 DNA sequence: TGCAGCGCATCCGGGACAGGGGGCACCGGGGAGCTGTTTTTT.

This chain joins TRBV10-1 and TRBJ2-7; tentatively, D is TRBD2 (6 bases). The germline V gene encodes CDR1 WNHNN and CDR2 SYGVQD (reference sequence). Trimming shortened V by 3 bases and J by 3 bases, and 9 bases separated the two germline ends. This CDR3 is 13 amino acids long. This CDR3 is CASSDGGNYEQYF. CDR3 in DNA: TGCGCCAGCAGTGACGGCGGGAACTACGAGCAGTACTTC.

The chain links TRBV12-3 or TRBV12-4 to TRBJ2-7; D may be TRBD1 (5 bases). The CDR3 extends over 13 amino acids. The V end lost 4 bases, the J end lost 3 bases, and 10 bases lay between the germline ends. The DNA of the CDR3 is TGTGCCAGCAGTTCCCAGGGTCTCTACGAGCAGTACTTC. This sequence encodes CASSSQGLYEQYF.

This chain links TRBV12-3 or TRBV12-4 with TRBJ1-2; 10 bases fit TRBD1. J lost 0 bases, V lost 3 bases, and 4 bases had no gene match. The CDR3 has 16 amino acids. The DNA for the CDR3 is TGTGCCAGCAGTTTGGACAGGGGGGGAGCTAACTATGGCTACACCTTC. It specifies CASSLDRGGANYGYTF.

This clonotype was counted many times. The junction differs from germline at one of its ends, possibly a read error. V gene TRBV7-3 combines with J gene TRBJ1-2; maybe TRBD1 (6 bases). The CDR3 has 15 amino acids. The germline V gene has CDR1 SGHTA and CDR2 FQGTGA. The CDR3 here is CASSPFLTGPDGYTF. In DNA, the CDR3 is TGCGCCAGCAGCCCATTCCTGACAGGACCCGATGGCTACACCTTC.

A remark on this clonotype: This is likely a read error, given that the CDR3 carries no conserved phenylalanine or tryptophan at its end. The chain combines TRBV7-8 with TRBJ1-6; D is unclear. V dropped 7 bases and J dropped 10 bases, with 17 bases sitting between them. The germline V gene encodes CDR1 SGHVS and CDR2 FQNEAQ. The CDR3 has 14 amino acids. The CDR3 DNA is TGTGCCAGCACCCCAGGCGGGGTAGGATCACCCCTCCACCTT. It is translated as CASTPGGVGSPLHL.

The genes are TRBV7-8 and TRBJ2-7, with D perhaps given as TRBD1 or TRBD2 (6 bases each). Per the germline V gene, CDR1 is SGHVS and CDR2 is FQNEAQ. V shed 4 bases and J shed 0 bases, with 13 bases lying between them. The CDR3 totals 15 residues. The CDR3 region has the DNA TGTGCCAGCAGCTCCGTGGAGGGGGTCTCCTACGAGCAGTACTTC. Amino acid sequence: CASSSVEGVSYEQYF.

V usage is TRBV7-9 and J usage is TRBJ2-7, with 9 bases identical to TRBD1. V dropped 5 bases and J dropped 7; count of bases not matched to a gene: 3. The CDR3 runs 12 residues. Germline values: CDR1 SEHNR, CDR2 FQNEAQ (reference sequence). In nucleotides, the CDR3 is TGTGCCAGCAGCCGTGGGACAGGGGAGCAGTACTTC. This sequence encodes CASSRGTGEQYF.